The next 11 T cell receptor beta chains were all read from a single sample in a study of cytomegalovirus exposure and HLA in healthy donors. PCR amplification relied on 60 Vbeta primers (plus 13 Jbeta primers). This table comes from immunoSEQ multiplex PCR, and its TCRdb copy is limited to in-frame clones, with some not included. The data contain fewer than 110,000 clones, approximately 84% of them seen just once; the ten biggest clones take up around 2.4%. The sequencing input was PBMCs. The receptors were gathered from a man aged 30 to 45 in good health and CMV-seronegative.

This chain joins TRBV2 and TRBJ2-5, with TRBD2 as a possible D gene (5 bases). This CDR3 has 11 amino acids. CDR1 is SNHLY and CDR2 is FYNNEI in the germline V gene. V was shortened by 11 bases and J by 9 bases, with 16 bases between the two germline ends. CDR3 nucleotide sequence: TGTGCCGGGCAGGTAGCGATGGCCCAGTACTTC. Translating gives CAGQVAMAQYF.

The gene calls are TRBV9 and TRBJ1-2, with D possibly being TRBD1 (6 bases). Germline CDR1 SGDLS, CDR2 YYNGEE. With 3 bases removed from V and 4 bases from J, the gap between germline ends came to 10 bases. This CDR3 has 13 amino acids. CDR3 protein: CASSDRTAYGYTF. Here the CDR3 DNA reads TGTGCCAGCAGCGATAGGACAGCCTATGGCTACACCTTC.

This clone was found a few times. The gene calls are TRBV4-1 and TRBJ2-7; 9 nucleotides agree with TRBD2. Germline V CDR1 and CDR2: MGHRA, YSYEKL. J gave up 0 bases and V 3 bases, and 6 bases lay outside the gene matches. The CDR3 sequence is 16 residues long. The CDR3 nucleotides read TGCGCCAGCAGCCATTCCCGACTAGCGGCCTCCTACGAGCAGTACTTC. The encoded protein is CASSHSRLAASYEQYF.

This sequence joins TRBV30 and TRBJ1-1, with D unresolved. The CDR3 spans 13 residues. Germline assignment: CDR1 GTSNPN and CDR2 SVGIG (reference sequence). V was cut by 4 bases and J by 4 bases, with 13 bases left in between. As DNA, the CDR3 is TGTGCCTGGAATCGTGGAGGGTCCACTGAAGCTTTCTTT. Its protein is CAWNRGGSTEAFF.

The V and J genes are TRBV11-3 and TRBJ2-1, with D maybe TRBD2 (6 bases). The CDR3 is 15 amino acids. Per the germline V gene, CDR1 is SGHNT and CDR2 is YENEEA. The ends were cut back, 2 bases at V and 4 bases at J, with 12 bases in the middle. The CDR3 reads CASSLPGGGYNEQFF. CDR3 DNA: TGTGCCAGCAGCTTACCCGGGGGTGGGTACAATGAGCAGTTCTTC.

The genes are TRBV7-8 and TRBJ2-1; 10 positions match TRBD1. With V trimmed by 5 bases and J by 9 bases, 10 bases remained unmatched. The CDR3 runs 15 residues. CDR1 and CDR2 from the germline V gene are SGHVS and FQNEAQ. The DNA for the CDR3 is TGTGCCAGCAGCCCCGCCGGGACAGGGGCGCGTGAGCAGTTCTTC. Translating it yields CASSPAGTGAREQFF.

V and J are TRBV5-1 and TRBJ2-1, with 7 nucleotides matching TRBD2. The germline V gene has CDR1 SGHRS and CDR2 YFSETQ. Losses at the gene ends were 2 bases for V and 2 bases for J; bases not matched to a gene: 1. This CDR3 has 14 amino acids. The chain's CDR3 is CASSLAGPYNEQFF. The CDR3 bases are TGCGCCAGCAGCTTAGCGGGACCCTACAATGAGCAGTTCTTC.

The J gene is TRBJ2-1, the V gene TRBV2; 7 nucleotides agree with TRBD2. The CDR3 contains 14 residues. Germline trimming cut 6 bases from V and 4 bases from J; bases unmatched to any gene: 6. CDR1 and CDR2 from the germline V gene are SNHLY and FYNNEI. For the CDR3, the DNA is TGTGCCAGCAGGGTGGCTAGCGGATACAATGAGCAGTTCTTC. As protein: CASRVASGYNEQFF.

The chain links TRBV7-8 to TRBJ1-1; the D is unclear. V lost 5 bases and J 8 bases, leaving 12 bases between the germline ends. Germline V gene data show CDR1 as SGHVS and CDR2 as FQNEAQ. CDR3 length: 12 amino acids. The CDR3 DNA sequence: TGTGCCAGCAGCCCCGGCGGGAGAGAAGCTTTCTTT. Its translation: CASSPGGREAFF. Together with reference TRBV7-8 and TRBJ1-1, the CDR3 gives the full variable domain: GAGVSQSPRYKVAKRGQDVALRCDPISGHVSLFWYQQALGQGPEFLTYFQNEAQLDKSGLPSDRFFAERPEGSVSTLKIQRTQQEDSAVYLCASSPGGREAFFGQGTRLTVV.

CDR3 loop: CASSAASSYNEQFF. In nucleotides, the CDR3 is TGCGCCAGCAGCGCGGCAAGCTCCTACAATGAGCAGTTCTTC. V usage is TRBV5-1 and J usage is TRBJ2-1; D is uncertain. Trimming pared 4 bases from V and 0 bases from J, leaving 8 bases between. The CDR3 loop spans 14 amino acids. Germline V gives CDR1 SGHRS, CDR2 YFSETQ.

V usage is TRBV15 and J usage is TRBJ1-2, with D possibly being TRBD1 (5 bases). V was trimmed by 5 bases and J by 4 bases, leaving 14 bases between them. This CDR3 is 14 amino acids long. CDR1 LNHNV and CDR2 YYDKDF come from the germline V gene (reference sequence). This CDR3 reads CATSDGGDLYGYTF. In nucleotides, the CDR3 is TGTGCCACCAGCGATGGGGGGGACCTCTATGGCTACACCTTC. The variable domain in full, with the rest retrieved from reference TRBV15 and TRBJ1-2, is DAMVIQNPRYQVTQFGKPVTLSCSQTLNHNVMYWYQQKSSQAPKLLFHYYDKDFNNEADTPDNFQSRRPNTSFCFLDIRSPGLGDTAMYLCATSDGGDLYGYTFGSGTRLTVV.